This T cell receptor (beta chain) appears in the sequencing data of a study of T cell repertoires in cytomegalovirus infection. About the study: Peptides in the study included HLA-C-restricted and HLA-B-restricted CMV epitopes. Matching HLA type and CMV infection were both indicated by public TCR beta signatures.

TCRdb independently ran MiXCR on the reads; one entry per CDR3 protein. In the table there are some 350,000 distinct CDR3 sequences, about 35% of which are singletons. Study-wide points: HLA-C-restricted CMV-specific TCR beta clonotypes were dominant in the ex vivo response.

As to this clonotype: Its antigen is as yet unknown.

Germline CDR1 LGHNA, CDR2 YNFKEQ. Trimming took 8 bases from V and 5 from J; bases not matched to a gene: 17. CDR3 length: 17 residues. The sample here was cultured PBMCs, taken from culture after CMV antigen stimulation. The gene calls are TRBV4-2 and TRBJ2-3, with 9 bases aligning to TRBD2. The sequence came from a human donor in good health (CMV status not recorded). Some clones in this sample may be carry-over from other donors' samples. The CDR3: CASYPWSCGRAEDTQYF. The CDR3 DNA is TGTGCCAGCTACCCCTGGTCCTGCGGGAGGGCCGAAGATACGCAGTATTTT.